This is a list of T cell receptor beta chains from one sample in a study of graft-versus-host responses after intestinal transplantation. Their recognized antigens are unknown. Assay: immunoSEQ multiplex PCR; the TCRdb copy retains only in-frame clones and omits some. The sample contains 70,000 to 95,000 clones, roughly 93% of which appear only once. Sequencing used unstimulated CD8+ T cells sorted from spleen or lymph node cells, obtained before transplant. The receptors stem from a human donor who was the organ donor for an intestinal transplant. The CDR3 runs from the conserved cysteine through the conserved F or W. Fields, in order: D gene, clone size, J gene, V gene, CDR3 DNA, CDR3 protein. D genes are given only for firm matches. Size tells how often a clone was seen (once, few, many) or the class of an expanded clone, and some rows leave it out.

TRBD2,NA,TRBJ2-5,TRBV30,TGTGCCTGGGATGGACTAGCGGGGGGCCGCGGTTACTTC,CAWDGLAGGRGYF
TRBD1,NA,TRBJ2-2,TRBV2,TGTGCCACCGGGACAGGGACGGCCGGGGAGCTGTTTTTT,CATGTGTAGELFF
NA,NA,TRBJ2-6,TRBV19,TGTGCCAGTAGTTTACCCAACGTAGGGGCCTCTGGGGCCAACGTCCTGACTTTC,CASSLPNVGASGANVLTF
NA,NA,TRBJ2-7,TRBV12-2,TGTGCAAGTACACGCGGGGGAGGGACCTACGAGCAGTACTTC,CASTRGGGTYEQYF
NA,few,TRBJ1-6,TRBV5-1,TGCGCCAGCAGCTGGCGGACGGGAGGTCAGCCCCTCCACTTT,CASSWRTGGQPLHF
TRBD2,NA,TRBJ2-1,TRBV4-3,TGCGCCAGCAGCTACGGACTAGCGGGAGGGTTAAATGAGCAGTTCTTC,CASSYGLAGGLNEQFF
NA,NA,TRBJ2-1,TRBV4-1,TGCGCCAGCAGCCAAGATTCCAGCGCGACCTCCTACAATGAGCAGTTCTTC,CASSQDSSATSYNEQFF
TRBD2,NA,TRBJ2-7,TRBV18,TGTGCCAGCTCACCACCTGCGGGAGGAAGGGCCCCCTACGAGCAGTACTTC,CASSPPAGGRAPYEQYF
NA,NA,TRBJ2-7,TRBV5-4,TGTGCCAGCTCAATGGAGGGTTCTGGCGAGCAGTACTTC,CASSMEGSGEQYF
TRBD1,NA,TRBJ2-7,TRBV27,TGTGCCAGCAGTCGCCGGGACAGGGGGCTCTTTGAGCAGTACTTC,CASSRRDRGLFEQYF
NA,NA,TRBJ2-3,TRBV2,TGTGCCGCCCCTGGGGCCAGTATTAGCACAGATACGCAGTATTTT,CAAPGASISTDTQYF
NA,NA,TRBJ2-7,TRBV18,TGTGCCAGCTCACCACCGACTAGATCCTACGAGCAGTACTTC,CASSPPTRSYEQYF
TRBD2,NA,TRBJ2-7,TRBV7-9,TGTGCCAGCAGCTCCGGGACTAATGGCGAGCAGTACTTC,CASSSGTNGEQYF
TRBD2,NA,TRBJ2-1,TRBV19,TGTGCCAGTAGTATAAACGGCGGGAGGGGGAATGAGCAGTTCTTC,CASSINGGRGNEQFF
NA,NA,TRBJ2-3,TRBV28,TGTGCCAGCAGTTTCAGACTCACCCACTGGGATACGCAGTATTTT,CASSFRLTHWDTQYF
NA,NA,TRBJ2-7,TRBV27,TGTGCCAGCAGTTTTTCCCGTCCTAACGAGCAGTACTTC,CASSFSRPNEQYF
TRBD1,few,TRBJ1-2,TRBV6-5,TGTGCCAGCAGTTTAGCACAGGGGCATGGCTACACCTTC,CASSLAQGHGYTF
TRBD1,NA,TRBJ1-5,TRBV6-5,TGTGCCAGCAGTTCCGCCGGGACAGGGGACAATCAGCCCCAGCATTTT,CASSSAGTGDNQPQHF
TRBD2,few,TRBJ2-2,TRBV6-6,TGTGCCAGCAGGCTGACTAGCGGGAACACCGGGGAGCTGTTTTTT,CASRLTSGNTGELFF
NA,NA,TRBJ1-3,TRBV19,TGTGCCAGTAGTACGCCGGGACTCTCAAACACCATATATTTT,CASSTPGLSNTIYF
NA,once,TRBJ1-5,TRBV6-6,TGTGCCAGCTCCCCAGGTGTGAATCAGCCCCAGCATTTT,CASSPGVNQPQHF
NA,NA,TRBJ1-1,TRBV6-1,TGTGCCAGCAGTGGGCTTAACACTGAAGCTTTCTTT,CASSGLNTEAFF
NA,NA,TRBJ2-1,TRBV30,TGTGCCTGGAGCACAGTTTTAGATGAGCAGTTCTTC,CAWSTVLDEQFF
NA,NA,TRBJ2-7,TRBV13,TGTGCCAGCAGCTCTCCCGGGACTGGTGACTACGAGCAGTACTTC,CASSSPGTGDYEQYF
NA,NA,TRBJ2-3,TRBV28,TGTGCCAGCAGCCAAACAGATACGCAGTATTTT,CASSQTDTQYF
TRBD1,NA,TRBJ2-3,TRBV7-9,TGTGCCAGCAGCTTAGAGAATCTAGGACAGGCTAGCACAGATACGCAGTATTTT,CASSLENLGQASTDTQYF
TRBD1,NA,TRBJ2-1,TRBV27,TGTGCCAGCAGTTTATCAGGGGGACAGGGGGCCCTCTCCTACAATGAGCAGTTCTTC,CASSLSGGQGALSYNEQFF
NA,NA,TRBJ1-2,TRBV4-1,TGCGCCAGCAGCCAGTGGTCCCCACCCGGAGGGGGGGGCTATGGCTACACCTTC,CASSQWSPPGGGGYGYTF
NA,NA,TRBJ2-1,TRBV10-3,TGTGCCATCAGTGGCAGGGGCCCTGAGCAGTTCTTC,CAISGRGPEQFF
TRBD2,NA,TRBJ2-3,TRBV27,TGTGCCAGCAGTGATCTACCGGGACTAGCGGGAGCAGATACGCAGTATTTT,CASSDLPGLAGADTQYF
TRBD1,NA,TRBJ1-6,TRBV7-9,TGTGCCAGCAGTTGGTCAGGGGGATCTAGGAGCTCCTATAATTCACCCCTCCACTTT,CASSWSGGSRSSYNSPLHF
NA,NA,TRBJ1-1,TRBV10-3,TGTGCCATCAGTGCAGGGAAGGGCTTGAACACTGAAGCTTTCTTT,CAISAGKGLNTEAFF
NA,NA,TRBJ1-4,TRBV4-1,TGCGCCAGCAGGAGGCAGGGCCCCTATGAAAAACTGTTTTTT,CASRRQGPYEKLFF
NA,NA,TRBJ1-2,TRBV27,TGTGCCAGCGGCTCTCTGGCCCCGGGAGCCTATGGCTACACCTTC,CASGSLAPGAYGYTF
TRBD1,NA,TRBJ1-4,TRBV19,TGTGCCAGTAGTCCCCTGACAGGGAAAAAACTGTTTTTT,CASSPLTGKKLFF
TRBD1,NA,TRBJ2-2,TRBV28,TGTGCCAGCGGAATAATGGACAGGGCTAACCTGAACACCGGGGAGCTGTTTTTT,CASGIMDRANLNTGELFF
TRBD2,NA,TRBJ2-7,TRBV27,TGTGCCAGCCATACTAGCGGGGGTTACGAGCAGTACTTC,CASHTSGGYEQYF
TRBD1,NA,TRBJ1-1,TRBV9,TGTGCCAGCAGCCCCAGCCAGGGGGCGAACACTGAAGCTTTCTTT,CASSPSQGANTEAFF
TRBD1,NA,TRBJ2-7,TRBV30,TGTGCCTGGAGTGTACAGGGGTTCCCCTACGAGCAGTACTTC,CAWSVQGFPYEQYF
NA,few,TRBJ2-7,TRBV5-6,TGTGCCAGCAGCTTTAACGGCTACGAGCAGTACTTC,CASSFNGYEQYF
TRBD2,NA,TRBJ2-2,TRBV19,TGTGCCAGTAGTCCCCATCGACTAGCGGTGGGCACCGGGGAGCTGTTTTTT,CASSPHRLAVGTGELFF
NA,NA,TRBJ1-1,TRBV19,TGTGCCAGTAGAAACGGGAACACTGAAGCTTTCTTT,CASRNGNTEAFF
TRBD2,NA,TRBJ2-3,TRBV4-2,TGTGCCAGCAGCTCCCGGACTAGCGGAAGCACAGATACGCAGTATTTT,CASSSRTSGSTDTQYF
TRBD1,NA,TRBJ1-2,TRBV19,TGTGCCAGTAGTCCCCTCCCGACAGGGAAGGAGAATGGCTACACCTTC,CASSPLPTGKENGYTF
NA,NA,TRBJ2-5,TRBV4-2,TGTGCCAGCAGCCAAGTGGGCTGGGCGGAGACCCAGTACTTC,CASSQVGWAETQYF
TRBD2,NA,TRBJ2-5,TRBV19,TGTGCCAGTAGAGAACTAGCGGTGCCCCAAGAGACCCAGTACTTC,CASRELAVPQETQYF
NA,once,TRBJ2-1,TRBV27,TGTGCCAGCAGTTTATGGGGCGGCAGTTTCAATGAGCAGTTCTTC,CASSLWGGSFNEQFF
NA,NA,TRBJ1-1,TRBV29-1,TGCAGCGTTGAAGGCAACAGGGACCGGGCTTTCTTT,CSVEGNRDRAFF
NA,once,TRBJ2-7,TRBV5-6,TGTGCCAGCAGCCCCGTAGGGGATGTATTCGAGCAGTACTTC,CASSPVGDVFEQYF
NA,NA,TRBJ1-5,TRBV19,TGTGCCAGTAGCCCCCCAGCTACAGGTAATTCCCAGCATTTT,CASSPPATGNSQHF
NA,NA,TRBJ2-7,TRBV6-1,TGTGCCAGCAGTGAAGCGGGGCCCTACGAGCAGTACTTC,CASSEAGPYEQYF
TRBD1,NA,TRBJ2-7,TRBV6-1,TGTGCCAGCAGAACCGGGACAGGGGTGGCCTACGAGCAGTACTTC,CASRTGTGVAYEQYF
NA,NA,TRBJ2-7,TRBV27,TGTGCCAGCAGTCCGACAGTCTCCTACGAGCAGTACTTC,CASSPTVSYEQYF